Shown below are 15 T cell receptor beta chains from a single sample sequenced in a study of T cell changes during pregnancy in multiple sclerosis. Profiling relied on immunoSEQ multiplex PCR, and the TCRdb table lists in-frame clones only, not all of them. The sample holds about 50,000 clones, roughly nine tenths seen once. The sample was CD4+ T cells from peripheral blood mononuclear cells, taken after pregnancy. The receptors derive from a female donor with multiple sclerosis, enrolled in a pregnancy study.

The V and J genes are TRBV2 and TRBJ1-2; 9 nucleotides align to TRBD1. The V gene's germline CDR1 is SNHLY and CDR2 FYNNEI. The CDR3 runs 12 residues. V dropped 8 bases and J dropped 6; count of bases not matched to a gene: 4. The DNA for the CDR3 is TGTGCCAGCGCCGGGACAGGGAATGGCTACACCTTC. It specifies CASAGTGNGYTF.

This chain uses TRBV5-1 with TRBJ2-2; 14 positions match TRBD2. Trimming took 3 bases from V and 6 from J; bases not matched to a gene: 4. Germline CDR1 reads SGHRS; CDR2 reads YFSETQ. The CDR3 is 16 amino acids. CDR3 nucleotide sequence: TGCGCCAGCAGCTCGGGACTAGCGGGAGCAGCCGGGGAGCTGTTTTTT. Translating it yields CASSSGLAGAAGELFF.

The CDR3 here is CASSPDPGAYEQYF. The CDR3 nucleotides are TGCGCCAGCAGCCCCGACCCGGGGGCCTACGAGCAGTACTTC. The gene calls are TRBV5-1 and TRBJ2-7; D perhaps matches TRBD2 (6 bases). This CDR3 is built from 14 residues. V lost 4 bases, J lost 2 bases, and 13 bases lay in between. Per germline, CDR1 SGHRS and CDR2 YFSETQ.

This clone appeared a single time. The CDR3 loop reads CASSPRTQGNTEAFF. DNA of the CDR3: TGTGCCAGCAGCCCCCGAACACAGGGGAACACTGAAGCTTTCTTT. This chain uses TRBV5-4 with TRBJ1-1, with TRBD1 as a possible D gene (6 bases). The germline gives CDR1 SGHNT, CDR2 YYREEE (reference sequence). V dropped 4 bases and J dropped 1 base, with 14 bases sitting between them. The length of the CDR3 is 15 residues.

The chain joins TRBV6-6 to TRBJ2-1, with 11 bases that match TRBD2. The CDR3 length is 16 residues. The germline V gene encodes CDR1 MNHNY and CDR2 SVGAGI (reference sequence). V lost 6 bases, J lost 2 bases, and 6 bases stayed unmatched. CDR3 bases: TGTGCCAGCAGACGGGGACTAGCGGATACCTACAATGAGCAGTTCTTC. This codes for CASRRGLADTYNEQFF.

The chain carries TRBV15 and TRBJ2-5; 9 bases match TRBD2. V shed 4 bases, J shed 4 bases, and the junction held 7 bases outside the gene matches. The germline V gene encodes CDR1 LNHNV and CDR2 YYDKDF (reference sequence). This CDR3 has 15 residues. CDR3 residues: CATSTPSGISETQYF. The DNA of the CDR3 is TGTGCCACCAGCACGCCTAGCGGGATCTCAGAGACCCAGTACTTC.

CDR3 residues: CASSYRGYGYTF. The CDR3 DNA sequence: TGTGCCAGCAGTTACAGAGGGTATGGCTACACCTTC. The chain is built from TRBV6-5 and TRBJ1-2; no clear D. The V gene's germline CDR1 is MNHEY and CDR2 SVGAGI. Trimming removed 2 bases from V and 5 bases from J, with 6 bases in between. The CDR3 is 12 amino acids.

The CDR3 spells CASTSRQGVNYGYTF. DNA of the CDR3: TGTGCCAGCACTTCCCGACAGGGCGTTAACTATGGCTACACCTTC. The chain links TRBV25-1 to TRBJ1-2; 7 bases are shared with TRBD1. Per the germline V gene, CDR1 is MGHDK and CDR2 is SYGVNS. The CDR3 consists of 15 residues. Trimming took 7 bases from V and 1 from J; bases not matched to a gene: 9.

The chain links TRBV29-1 to TRBJ1-2, with TRBD1 matching over 7 bases. The germline V gene encodes CDR1 SQVTM and CDR2 ANQGSEA. V lost 4 bases, J lost 8 bases, and 7 bases stayed unmatched. This CDR3 has 12 amino acids. The CDR3 DNA reads TGCAGCGTTGCGGACAGGACCGGGGGCTACACCTTC. It yields the protein CSVADRTGGYTF.

The CDR3 DNA is TGTGCCAGTAGTATCCCTAGCGGGATTTCCTACAATGAGCAGTTCTTC. Amino acids: CASSIPSGISYNEQFF. The chain has TRBV19 and TRBJ2-1; 9 bases agree with TRBD2. Germline-derived CDR1 and CDR2 are LNHDA and SQIVND (reference sequence). V lost 3 bases and J lost 1; bases outside the gene matches: 4. CDR3 length: 16 amino acids.

The gene calls are TRBV29-1 and TRBJ2-7, with TRBD2 matching 9 bases. This CDR3 is 16 amino acids long. Unmatched junction bases numbered 6, after V lost 0 bases and J lost 0 bases. CDR1 SQVTM and CDR2 ANQGSEA come from the germline V gene. Here the CDR3 DNA reads TGCAGCGTTGAAGAAGGCAGCGGGGGGAGCTCCTACGAGCAGTACTTC. Protein product: CSVEEGSGGSSYEQYF.

The CDR3, as DNA: TGTGCCAGCAGCCATAGAGCGGGGGCAGGAGGTGAAAAACTGTTTTTT. It encodes CASSHRAGAGGEKLFF. This chain connects TRBV14 to TRBJ1-4; a possible D gene is TRBD1 (6 bases). CDR3 length: 16 residues. Germline CDR1 SGHDN, CDR2 FVKESK. Trimming took off 3 bases at V and 7 bases at J, with 18 bases between the two ends.

This clone has just one count. This sequence joins TRBV27 and TRBJ1-1, with 9 bases that match TRBD1. This CDR3 has 15 amino acids. The V segment lost 6 bases and the J segment 2 bases; nucleotides outside the gene matches: 7. Germline V gives CDR1 MNHEY, CDR2 SMNVEV (reference sequence). CDR3: CASRRPTGGNTEAFF. In DNA form, the CDR3 reads TGTGCCAGCAGACGACCCACAGGGGGCAACACTGAAGCTTTCTTT.

The table lists this clone with a count of one. The V and J genes are TRBV5-1 and TRBJ2-6; 7 nucleotides align to TRBD1. Germline CDR1 reads SGHRS; CDR2 reads YFSETQ. V gave up 4 bases and J gave up 0 bases; unmatched junction bases: 10. The CDR3 runs to 18 residues. The CDR3 here is CASSPRDRSSSGANVLTF. CDR3 bases: TGCGCCAGCAGCCCGAGGGACAGATCCTCCTCTGGGGCCAACGTCCTGACTTTC.

The rearrangement links TRBV6-1 to TRBJ1-5; D is unresolved. Germline CDR1 and CDR2: MNHNS and SASEGT. The CDR3 is 15 amino acids. Between the trimmed V and J ends, which lost 8 bases and 9 bases, there was a span of 23 bases. CDR3 bases: TGTGCCAGCTGCCCTGCGGGCTCTCCAGTCATGCCCCAGCATTTT. This sequence encodes CASCPAGSPVMPQHF.